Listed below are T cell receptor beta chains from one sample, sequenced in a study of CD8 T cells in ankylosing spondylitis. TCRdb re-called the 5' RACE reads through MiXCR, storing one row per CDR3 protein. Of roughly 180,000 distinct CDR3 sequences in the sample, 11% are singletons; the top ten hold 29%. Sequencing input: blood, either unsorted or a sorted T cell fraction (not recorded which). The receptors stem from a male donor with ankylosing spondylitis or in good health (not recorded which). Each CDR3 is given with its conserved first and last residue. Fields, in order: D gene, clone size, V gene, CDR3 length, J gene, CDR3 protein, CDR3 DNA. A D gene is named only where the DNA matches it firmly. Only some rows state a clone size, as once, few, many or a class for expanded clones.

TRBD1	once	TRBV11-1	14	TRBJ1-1	CASSAGQGFTEAFF	TGTGCCAGCAGCGCGGGACAGGGGTTCACTGAAGCTTTCTTT
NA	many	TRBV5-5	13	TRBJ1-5	CASSFGPNQPQHF	TGTGCCAGCAGCTTTGGACCTAATCAGCCCCAGCATTTT
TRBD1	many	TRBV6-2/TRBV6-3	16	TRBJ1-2	CASSTLRQGLLYGYTF	TGTGCCAGCAGTACCCTCCGACAGGGACTCCTTTATGGCTACACCTTC
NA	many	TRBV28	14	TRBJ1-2	CASMAVANNYGYTF	TGTGCCAGTATGGCGGTGGCTAACAACTATGGCTACACCTTC
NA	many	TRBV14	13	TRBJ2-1	CASSPTRSGEQFF	TGTGCCAGCAGCCCCACGAGGAGTGGTGAGCAGTTCTTC
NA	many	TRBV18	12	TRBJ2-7	CASSLTGDEQYF	TGTGCCAGCTCACTAACAGGAGACGAGCAGTACTTC
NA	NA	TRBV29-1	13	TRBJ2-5	CSVAGTDQETQYF	TGCAGCGTAGCTGGGACGGATCAAGAGACCCAGTACTTC
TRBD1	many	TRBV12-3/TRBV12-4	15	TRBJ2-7	CASSRRGTGTYEQYF	TGTGCCAGCAGTCGACGGGGGACAGGGACCTACGAGCAGTACTTC
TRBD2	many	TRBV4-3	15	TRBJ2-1	CASSQERGAFNEQFF	TGCGCCAGCAGCCAAGAGCGGGGGGCATTTAATGAGCAGTTCTTC
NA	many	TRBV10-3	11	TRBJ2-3	CAIRNRDTQYF	TGTGCCATCAGGAATAGGGATACGCAGTATTTT
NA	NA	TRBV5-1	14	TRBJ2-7	CASSLEGQIYEQYF	TGCGCCAGCAGCTTGGAAGGGCAAATCTACGAGCAGTACTTC
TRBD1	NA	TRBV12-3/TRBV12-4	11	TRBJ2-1	CASWDRNEQFF	TGTGCCAGCTGGGACAGGAATGAGCAGTTCTTC
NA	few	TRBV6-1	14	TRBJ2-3	CASRRSRGADTQYF	TGTGCCAGCAGGCGTAGCAGGGGCGCAGATACGCAGTATTTT
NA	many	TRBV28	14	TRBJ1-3	CASSRGGTGNTIYF	TGTGCCAGCAGTAGGGGGGGTACTGGAAACACCATATATTTT
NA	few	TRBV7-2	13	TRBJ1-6	CASSFGASPPLHF	TGTGCCAGCAGCTTCGGTGCATCCCCACCCCTCCACTTT
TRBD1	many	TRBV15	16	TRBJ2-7	CATSRRQGLYSYEQYF	TGTGCCACCAGCCGTCGACAGGGGTTATACTCCTACGAGCAGTACTTC
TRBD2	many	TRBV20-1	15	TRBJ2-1	CSARVRGRSYNEQFF	TGCAGTGCTAGAGTTCGCGGGAGGTCATACAATGAGCAGTTCTTC
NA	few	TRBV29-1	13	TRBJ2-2	CSVQGAVTGELFF	TGCAGCGTTCAGGGCGCGGTCACCGGGGAGCTGTTTTTT
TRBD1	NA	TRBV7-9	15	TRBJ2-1	CASRSRDRLYNEQFF	TGTGCCAGCAGATCCCGGGACAGGCTTTACAATGAGCAGTTCTTC
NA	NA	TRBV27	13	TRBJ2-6	CASRPSGANVLTF	TGTGCCAGCAGACCGTCTGGGGCCAACGTCCTGACTTTC
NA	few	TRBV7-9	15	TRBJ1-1	CASSRPTGVGAEAFF	TGTGCCAGCAGCAGACCGACAGGCGTCGGGGCTGAAGCTTTCTTT
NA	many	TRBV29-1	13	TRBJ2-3	CSVEEARADTQYF	TGCAGCGTTGAAGAGGCCAGGGCAGATACGCAGTATTTT
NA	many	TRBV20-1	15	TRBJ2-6	CSARSQGGGANVLTF	TGCAGTGCTAGGTCCCAAGGGGGTGGGGCCAACGTCCTGACTTTC
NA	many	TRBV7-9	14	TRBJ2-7	CASSSGQSALEQYF	TGTGCCAGCAGCTCCGGACAGTCGGCACTCGAGCAGTACTTC
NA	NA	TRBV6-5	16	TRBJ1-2	CASSLEGRQSNYGYTF	TGTGCCAGCAGTCTCGAGGGTAGACAGTCGAACTATGGCTACACCTTC
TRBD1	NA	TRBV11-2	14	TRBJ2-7	CASSSWGQSYEQYF	TGTGCCAGCAGCTCGTGGGGACAGTCCTACGAGCAGTACTTC
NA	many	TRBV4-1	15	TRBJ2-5	CASSQSGDYQETQYF	TGCGCCAGCAGCCAATCGGGAGACTATCAAGAGACCCAGTACTTC
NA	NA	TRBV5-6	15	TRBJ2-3	CASSLGKVGSDTQYF	TGTGCCAGCAGCTTGGGGAAGGTCGGATCAGATACGCAGTATTTT
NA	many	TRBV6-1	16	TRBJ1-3	CASSKGQLPIGNTIYF	TGTGCCAGCAGTAAGGGACAATTACCTATCGGAAACACCATATATTTT
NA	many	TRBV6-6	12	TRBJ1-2	CASSQDRSGYTF	TGTGCCAGCAGCCAAGACAGATCTGGCTACACCTTC
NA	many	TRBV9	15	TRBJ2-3	CASSVEGRRGDTQYF	TGTGCCAGCAGCGTAGAAGGACGGCGAGGAGATACGCAGTATTTT
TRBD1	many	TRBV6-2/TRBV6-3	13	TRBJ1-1	CASSAGTGTEAFF	TGTGCCAGCAGCGCCGGGACAGGGACTGAAGCTTTCTTT
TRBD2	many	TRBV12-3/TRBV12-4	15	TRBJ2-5	CASSPVLAGEETQYF	TGTGCCAGCAGCCCCGTCTTAGCGGGAGAGGAGACCCAGTACTTC
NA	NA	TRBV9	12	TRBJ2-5	CVSSDRQETQYF	TGTGTCAGCAGCGACCGGCAAGAGACCCAGTACTTC
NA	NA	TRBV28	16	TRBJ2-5	CATSFIRSDSRETQYF	TGTGCCACCAGTTTTATTAGGTCGGACAGCCGCGAGACCCAGTACTTC
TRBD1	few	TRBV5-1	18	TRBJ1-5	CASSPTDRLRNSNQPQHF	TGCGCCAGCAGCCCCACGGACAGGCTCAGGAATAGCAATCAGCCCCAGCATTTT
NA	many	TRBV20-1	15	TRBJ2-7	CSARDWRSPDYEQYF	TGCAGTGCTAGAGATTGGCGATCCCCTGACTACGAGCAGTACTTC
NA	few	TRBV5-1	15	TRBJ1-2	CASSLGQATLYGYTF	TGCGCCAGCAGCTTGGGACAGGCGACCCTCTATGGCTACACCTTC
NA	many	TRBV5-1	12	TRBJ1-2	CASSSDAYGYTF	TGCGCCAGCAGCTCGGACGCCTATGGCTACACCTTC
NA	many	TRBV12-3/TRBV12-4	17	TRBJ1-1	CASSSLDDHLLPSEAFF	TGTGCCAGCAGCTCTCTTGACGACCATCTCCTCCCTTCTGAAGCTTTCTTT
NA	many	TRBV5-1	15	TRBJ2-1	CASSLKGGSYNEQFF	TGCGCCAGCAGCTTGAAAGGGGGCTCCTACAATGAGCAGTTCTTC
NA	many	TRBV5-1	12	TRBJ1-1	CASSPTGTEAFF	TGCGCCAGCAGCCCGACCGGGACCGAAGCTTTCTTT